These 25 T cell receptor beta chains originate from one sample sequenced in a study of blood T cell repertoires in COVID-19. This table comes from immunoSEQ multiplex PCR, and its TCRdb copy is limited to in-frame clones, with some not included. The sample consists of roughly 380,000 clones, roughly 87% of them appearing once. What was sequenced was peripheral blood. These receptors originate from a woman aged 55-70 years with COVID-19, enrolled during active disease.

The V and J genes are TRBV28 and TRBJ1-2; possible D gene TRBD1, 6 bases. V lost 7 bases and J 4 bases, leaving 10 bases between the germline ends. Germline V gives CDR1 MDHEN, CDR2 SYDVKM. This CDR3 has 12 amino acids. The CDR3 nucleotides read TGTGCCAGCACGGACAGCTCCTATGGCTACACCTTC. It specifies CASTDSSYGYTF.

The chain joins TRBV5-1 to TRBJ1-5; D is uncertain. The V and J ends lost 0 bases and 3 bases respectively, with 10 bases between them. CDR3 length equals 15 residues. Looked up from germline, CDR1 is SGHRS and CDR2 is YFSETQ. CDR3 nucleotides: TGCGCCAGCAGCTTGGGCCCAGTGTCCAATCAGCCCCAGCATTTT. Its translation is CASSLGPVSNQPQHF. Drawing the rest from reference TRBV5-1 and TRBJ1-5, the complete variable domain is KAGVTQTPRYLIKTRGQQVTLSCSPISGHRSVSWYQQTPGQGLQFLFEYFSETQRNKGNFPGRFSGRQFSNSRSEMNVSTLELGDSALYLCASSLGPVSNQPQHFGDGTRLSIL.

As concerns this clone: The same CDR3 can be traced to other DNA sequences in this sample. The chain combines TRBV27 with TRBJ1-2; D is unresolved. In germline, CDR1 is MNHEY, CDR2 SMNVEV (reference sequence). V lost 2 bases to trimming and J lost 5 bases, with 24 bases between them. CDR3 length equals 18 residues. The DNA for the CDR3 is TGTGCCAGCAGTTTAACATTACAGATAAGCCACCCAGGATATGGCTACACCTTC. It specifies CASSLTLQISHPGYGYTF.

This chain uses TRBV7-8 with TRBJ2-7; 7 nucleotides agree with TRBD2. The CDR3 contains 17 residues. With V trimmed by 5 bases and J by 3 bases, 16 bases remained unmatched. CDR1 and CDR2 (germline): SGHVS, FQNEAQ. DNA of the CDR3: TGTGCCAGCAGCCCCGGGGGAGGGGCCGGGATCGGCTACGAGCAGTACTTC. It yields the protein CASSPGGGAGIGYEQYF.

This clone has just a few counts. The chain combines TRBV7-9 with TRBJ2-7, with a possible D match to TRBD2 (6 bases). Germline CDR1 reads SEHNR; CDR2 reads FQNEAQ (reference sequence). With 5 bases removed from V and 2 bases from J, the gap between germline ends came to 16 bases. CDR3 length: 15 amino acids. CDR3 residues: CASSATREAPYEQYF. CDR3 DNA sequence: TGTGCCAGCAGCGCAACCAGGGAGGCCCCCTACGAGCAGTACTTC.

This chain uses TRBV4-1 with TRBJ2-2; D remains unclear. The length of the CDR3 is 16 residues. Trimming removed 0 bases from V and 0 bases from J, with 8 bases in between. In germline, CDR1 is MGHRA, CDR2 YSYEKL. The chain's CDR3 is CASSQEVHTNTGELFF. In DNA, the CDR3 is TGCGCCAGCAGCCAAGAGGTACATACGAACACCGGGGAGCTGTTTTTT.

The rearrangement links TRBV5-1 to TRBJ1-2; 7 nucleotides align to TRBD1. The germline gives CDR1 SGHRS, CDR2 YFSETQ. Trimming at V came to 0 bases and at J to 5 bases, leaving 7 bases not matched to a gene. The CDR3 extends over 15 amino acids. The CDR3 bases are TGCGCCAGCAGCTTGGACGGAACAGGGGAATATGGCTACACCTTC. Its translation: CASSLDGTGEYGYTF.

V and J are TRBV7-8 and TRBJ1-3; D not resolved. Germline V lookup: CDR1 SGHVS, CDR2 FQNEAQ. The CDR3 runs to 15 residues. Between the trimmed V and J ends, which lost 5 bases and 0 bases, there was a span of 11 bases. The CDR3 coding sequence is TGTGCCAGCAGCCCCCGCGGGGTCTCTGGAAACACCATATATTTT. Translation: CASSPRGVSGNTIYF. Together with reference TRBV7-8 and TRBJ1-3, the CDR3 gives the full variable domain: GAGVSQSPRYKVAKRGQDVALRCDPISGHVSLFWYQQALGQGPEFLTYFQNEAQLDKSGLPSDRFFAERPEGSVSTLKIQRTQQEDSAVYLCASSPRGVSGNTIYFGEGSWLTVV.

This chain connects TRBV3-1 (or the pseudogene TRBV3-2) to TRBJ2-3; 10 positions agree with TRBD1. There are 16 residues in the CDR3. J gave up 2 bases and V 4 bases, and 6 bases lay outside the gene matches. The germline gives CDR1 LGHDT, CDR2 YNNKEL (reference sequence). The CDR3 here is CASSPRQGANTDTQYF. In nucleotides, the CDR3 is TGTGCCAGCAGCCCACGACAGGGGGCGAACACAGATACGCAGTATTTT.

The chain couples TRBV18 to TRBJ1-2; TRBD1 might be the D (6 bases). The V end was cut by 4 bases, the J end by 7 bases, with 22 bases between. Germline CDR1 KGHSH, CDR2 LQKENI. This CDR3 is 16 amino acids long. The DNA for the CDR3 is TGTGCCAGCTCACAACAGGGAAACCCGAACTATGGTGGCTACACCTTC. Its translation is CASSQQGNPNYGGYTF.

The rearrangement links TRBV5-4 to TRBJ2-7, with D maybe TRBD2 (6 bases). This CDR3 comprises 14 residues. Germline V CDR1 and CDR2: SGHNT, YYREEE (reference sequence). V shed 3 bases and J shed 2 bases, with 12 bases lying between them. DNA of the CDR3: TGTGCCAGCAGCTCCCCCGGGGAGGCCTACGAGCAGTACTTC. Encoded protein: CASSSPGEAYEQYF.

This sequence joins TRBV28 and TRBJ1-5; maybe TRBD1 (6 bases). Deletions cut 4 bases from V and 3 bases from J, with 13 bases between. In germline, CDR1 is MDHEN, CDR2 SYDVKM. The CDR3 spans 15 residues. The CDR3 DNA sequence: TGTGCCAGCAGTTCGACAGGTCCAGCCAATCAGCCCCAGCATTTT. Translating gives CASSSTGPANQPQHF.

For the CDR3, the DNA is TGTGCCAGCGACCCCCACGAGTCGGGGACTGAAGCTTTCTTT. Translation gives CASDPHESGTEAFF. This sequence joins TRBV6-5 and TRBJ1-1; D ambiguous. The CDR3 sequence is 14 residues long. Trimming took off 8 bases at V and 5 bases at J, with 18 bases between the two ends. The germline CDR1 and CDR2 sequences are MNHEY and SVGAGI.

V usage is TRBV19 and J usage is TRBJ1-4; D possibly corresponds to TRBD1 (6 bases). CDR3 length: 14 amino acids. V lost 6 bases and J lost 7, with 15 bases in between. Germline V gene lookup returns CDR1 LNHDA and CDR2 SQIVND (reference sequence). The CDR3 here is CASRAQGHSEKLFF. CDR3 coding DNA: TGTGCCAGTAGAGCCCAGGGACATTCTGAAAAACTGTTTTTT.

This rearrangement joins TRBV28 to TRBJ2-1, with TRBD2 identical over 7 bases. J was trimmed by 4 bases and V by 6 bases; bases with no gene match: 12. Germline V lookup: CDR1 MDHEN, CDR2 SYDVKM. The CDR3 length is 16 residues. As DNA, the CDR3 is TGTGCCAGCAGCACACTTAAGCGGGGCCAATACAATGAGCAGTTCTTC. Amino acid sequence: CASSTLKRGQYNEQFF.

J is TRBJ2-5 and V is TRBV5-4, with a possible D match to TRBD2 (7 bases). The CDR3 runs to 16 residues. Germline V gene sequence: CDR1 SGHNT, CDR2 YYREEE (reference sequence). The V end was cut by 3 bases, the J end by 2 bases, with 17 bases between. CDR3 nucleotide sequence: TGTGCCAGCAGCTCCAGGGAGGGGGGCGTACAAGAGACCCAGTACTTC. Residues: CASSSREGGVQETQYF.

The chain recombines TRBV6-5 with TRBJ1-1; 10 bases are shared with TRBD1. With V trimmed by 2 bases and J by 3 bases, 0 bases remained unmatched. There are 14 residues in the CDR3. In germline, CDR1 is MNHEY, CDR2 SVGAGI. This chain's CDR3 is CASSYDRGHTEAFF. DNA for the CDR3: TGTGCCAGCAGTTACGACAGGGGGCACACTGAAGCTTTCTTT.

This chain links TRBV4-2 with TRBJ2-1; TRBD2 aligns across 9 bases. CDR3 length: 17 residues. Germline CDR1 and CDR2: LGHNA and YNFKEQ. The V segment lost 2 bases and the J segment 8 bases; nucleotides outside the gene matches: 13. The CDR3 sequence is CASSQSAGRGGLDEQFF. The CDR3, as DNA: TGTGCCAGCAGCCAATCCGCCGGGCGGGGGGGCCTGGATGAGCAGTTCTTC.

Within the sample, this clone is medium-sized (0.01 to 0.1%). The genes are TRBV11-2 and TRBJ1-1; weak D call: TRBD1 (5 bases). Per the germline V gene, CDR1 is SGHAT and CDR2 is FQNNGV. The CDR3 runs to 15 residues. Trimming stripped 4 bases from V and 3 bases from J, with 15 bases between. CDR3 protein: CASSSSLGGDTEAFF. The CDR3 nucleotides read TGTGCCAGCAGCTCGTCCCTCGGGGGGGACACTGAAGCTTTCTTT. Based on the CDR3 plus reference TRBV11-2 and TRBJ1-1, the full variable domain is EAGVAQSPRYKIIEKRQSVAFWCNPISGHATLYWYQQILGQGPKLLIQFQNNGVVDDSQLPKDRFSAERLKGVDSTLKIQPAKLEDSAVYLCASSSSLGGDTEAFFGQGTRLTVV.

The CDR3 DNA is TGTGCCAGCAGCCGGGGACAGGGAGACCAGCCCCAGCATTTT. Translating gives CASSRGQGDQPQHF. The chain links TRBV2 to TRBJ1-5, with 9 bases fitting TRBD1. The CDR3 is 14 residues long. Germline CDR1 is SNHLY and CDR2 is FYNNEI. V dropped 6 bases and J dropped 7; count of bases not matched to a gene: 7.

The rearrangement uses TRBV6-5 and TRBJ1-2, with 7 bases identical to TRBD1. CDR3 size: 13 residues. CDR1 is MNHEY, CDR2 SVGAGI, per germline. The V segment lost 2 bases and the J segment 6 bases; nucleotides outside the gene matches: 3. In nucleotides, the CDR3 is TGTGCCAGCAGTTACGAAGGGACAGATGGCTACACCTTC. It translates to CASSYEGTDGYTF.

The chain combines TRBV5-1 with TRBJ1-3, with D possibly matching TRBD1 (5 bases). Trimming shortened V by 3 bases and J by 0 bases, and 7 bases separated the two germline ends. Germline values: CDR1 SGHRS, CDR2 YFSETQ. CDR3 size: 14 residues. Written as DNA, the CDR3 is TGCGCCAGCAGCTACGACAGCTCTGGAAACACCATATATTTT. Translated, it gives CASSYDSSGNTIYF.

This sequence joins TRBV29-1 and TRBJ2-3; TRBD1 is a possible D gene (6 bases). Germline lookup yields CDR1 SQVTM and CDR2 ANQGSEA. CDR3 length: 12 residues. The germline V and J ends were trimmed by 8 bases and 6 bases, with 15 bases remaining between them. The CDR3 nucleotides are TGCAGCATACAGGGTGTTGGGGATACGCAGTATTTT. Amino acid sequence: CSIQGVGDTQYF.

This chain joins TRBV9 and TRBJ2-3; 8 bases line up with TRBD2. CDR1 and CDR2 (germline): SGDLS, YYNGEE. The trim removed 0 bases at V and 1 base at J, leaving 7 bases unmatched. The CDR3 consists of 17 residues. DNA for the CDR3: TGTGCCAGCAGCGTAGCTTCAGGGCGGGGGGGCACAGATACGCAGTATTTT. This encodes CASSVASGRGGTDTQYF.

The V and J genes are TRBV28 and TRBJ1-1, with TRBD1 matching over 7 bases. The germline gives CDR1 MDHEN, CDR2 SYDVKM. The J segment lost 10 bases and the V segment lost 6 bases, leaving 8 bases of the junction unmatched. The CDR3 runs 12 residues. The CDR3 loop reads CASSYTGVGAFF. The CDR3 DNA sequence: TGTGCCAGCAGCTATACAGGGGTGGGAGCTTTCTTT.